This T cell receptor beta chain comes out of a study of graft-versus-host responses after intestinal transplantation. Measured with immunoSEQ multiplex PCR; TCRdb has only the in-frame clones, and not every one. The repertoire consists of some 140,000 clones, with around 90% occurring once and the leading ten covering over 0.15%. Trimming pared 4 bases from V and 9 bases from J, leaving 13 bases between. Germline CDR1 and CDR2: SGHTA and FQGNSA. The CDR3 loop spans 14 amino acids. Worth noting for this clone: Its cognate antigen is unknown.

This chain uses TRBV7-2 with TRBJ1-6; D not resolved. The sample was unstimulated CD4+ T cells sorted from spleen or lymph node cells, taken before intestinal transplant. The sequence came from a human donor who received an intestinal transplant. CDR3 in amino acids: CASSSPQNFSPLHF. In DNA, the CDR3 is TGTGCCAGCAGCTCCCCCCAGAACTTTTCACCCCTCCACTTT. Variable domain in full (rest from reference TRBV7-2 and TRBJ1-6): GAGVSQSPSNKVTEKGKDVELRCDPISGHTALYWYRQSLGQGLEFLIYFQGNSAPDKSGLPSDRFSAERTGGSVSTLTIQRTQQEDSAVYLCASSSPQNFSPLHFGNGTRLTVT.